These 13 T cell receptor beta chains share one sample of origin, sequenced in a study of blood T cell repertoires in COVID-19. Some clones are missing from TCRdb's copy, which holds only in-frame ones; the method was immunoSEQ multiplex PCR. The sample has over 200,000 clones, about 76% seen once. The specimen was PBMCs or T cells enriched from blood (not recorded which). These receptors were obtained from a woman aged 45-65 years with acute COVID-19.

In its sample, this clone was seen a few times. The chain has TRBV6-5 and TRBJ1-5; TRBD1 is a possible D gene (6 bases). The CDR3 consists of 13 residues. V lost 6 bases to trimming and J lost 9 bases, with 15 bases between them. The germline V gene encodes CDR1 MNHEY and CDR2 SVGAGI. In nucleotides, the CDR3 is TGTGCCAGCAGCCTAGATACACAGGGGCCCCAGCATTTT. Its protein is CASSLDTQGPQHF.

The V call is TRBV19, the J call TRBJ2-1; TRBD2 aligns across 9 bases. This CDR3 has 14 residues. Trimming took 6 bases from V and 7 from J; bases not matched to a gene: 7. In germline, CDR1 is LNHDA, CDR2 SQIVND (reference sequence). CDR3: CASRETSGKNEQFF. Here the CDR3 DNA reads TGTGCCAGTAGGGAGACTAGCGGAAAAAATGAGCAGTTCTTC.

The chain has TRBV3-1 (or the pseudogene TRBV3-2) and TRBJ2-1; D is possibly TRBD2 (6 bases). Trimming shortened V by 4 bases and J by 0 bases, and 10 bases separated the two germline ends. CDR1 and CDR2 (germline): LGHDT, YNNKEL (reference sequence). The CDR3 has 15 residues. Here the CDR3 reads CASSRGGSSYNEQFF. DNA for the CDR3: TGTGCCAGCAGCCGCGGAGGGAGCTCCTACAATGAGCAGTTCTTC.

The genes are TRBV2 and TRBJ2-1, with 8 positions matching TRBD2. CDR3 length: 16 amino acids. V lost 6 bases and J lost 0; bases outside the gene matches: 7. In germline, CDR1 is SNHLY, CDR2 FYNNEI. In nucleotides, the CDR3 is TGTGCCAGCAGCGCACTAGCGGCCCCCTCCTACAATGAGCAGTTCTTC. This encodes CASSALAAPSYNEQFF.

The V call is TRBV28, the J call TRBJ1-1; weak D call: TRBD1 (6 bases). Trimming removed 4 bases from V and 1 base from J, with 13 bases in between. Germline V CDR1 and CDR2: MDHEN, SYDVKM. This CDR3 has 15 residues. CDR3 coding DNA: TGTGCCAGCAGTTCTCCCGCCAGGGGGAACACTGAAGCTTTCTTT. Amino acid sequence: CASSSPARGNTEAFF. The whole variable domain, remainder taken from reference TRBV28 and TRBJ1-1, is DVKVTQSSRYLVKRTGEKVFLECVQDMDHENMFWYRQDPGLGLRLIYFSYDVKMKEKGDIPEGYSVSREKKERFSLILESASTNQTSMYLCASSSPARGNTEAFFGQGTRLTVV.

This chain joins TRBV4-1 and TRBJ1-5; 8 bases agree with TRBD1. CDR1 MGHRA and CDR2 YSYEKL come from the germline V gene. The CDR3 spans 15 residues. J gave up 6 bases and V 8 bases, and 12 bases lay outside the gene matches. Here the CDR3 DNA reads TGCGCCAGCTCCAAGCAGGACAGGGATGTTCAGCCCCAGCATTTT. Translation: CASSKQDRDVQPQHF.

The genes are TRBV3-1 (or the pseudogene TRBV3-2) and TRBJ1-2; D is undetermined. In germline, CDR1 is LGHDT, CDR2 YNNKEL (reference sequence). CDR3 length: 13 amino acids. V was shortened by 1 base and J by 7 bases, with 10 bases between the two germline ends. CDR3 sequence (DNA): TGTGCCAGCAGCCAAGCACGGGGAAGTGGCTACACCTTC. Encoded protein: CASSQARGSGYTF.

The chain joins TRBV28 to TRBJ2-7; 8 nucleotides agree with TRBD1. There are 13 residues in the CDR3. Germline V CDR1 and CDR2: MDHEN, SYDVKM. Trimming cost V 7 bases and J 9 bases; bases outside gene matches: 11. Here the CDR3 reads CASTSFGQGVQYF. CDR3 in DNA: TGTGCCAGCACCTCCTTTGGACAGGGCGTGCAGTACTTC.

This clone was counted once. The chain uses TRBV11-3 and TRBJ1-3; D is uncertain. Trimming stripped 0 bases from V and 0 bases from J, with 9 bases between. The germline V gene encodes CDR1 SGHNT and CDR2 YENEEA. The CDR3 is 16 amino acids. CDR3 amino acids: CASSLEVGVSGNTIYF. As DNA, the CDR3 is TGTGCCAGCAGCTTAGAAGTAGGAGTCTCTGGAAACACCATATATTTT. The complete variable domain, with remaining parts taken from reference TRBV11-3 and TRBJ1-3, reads EAGVVQSPRYKIIEKKQPVAFWCNPISGHNTLYWYLQNLGQGPELLIRYENEEAVDDSQLPKDRFSAERLKGVDSTLKIQPAELGDSAVYLCASSLEVGVSGNTIYFGEGSWLTVV.

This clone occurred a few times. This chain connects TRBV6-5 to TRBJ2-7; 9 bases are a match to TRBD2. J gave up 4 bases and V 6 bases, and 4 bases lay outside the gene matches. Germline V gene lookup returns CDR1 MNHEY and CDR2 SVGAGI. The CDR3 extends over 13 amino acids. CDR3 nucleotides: TGTGCCAGCAGGGGGACTAGCCTATACGAGCAGTACTTC. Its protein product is CASRGTSLYEQYF.

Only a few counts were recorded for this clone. DNA of the CDR3: TGTGCCAGCTCACGATCCGGATTGGCGGAAGAGACCCAGTACTTC. Protein product: CASSRSGLAEETQYF. The rearrangement links TRBV18 to TRBJ2-5, with D unclear. V shed 4 bases and J shed 3 bases, with 15 bases lying between them. This CDR3 is 15 amino acids long. From germline, CDR1 is KGHSH and CDR2 LQKENI. The full variable domain, rest sourced from reference TRBV18 and TRBJ2-5, is NAGVMQNPRHLVRRRGQEARLRCSPMKGHSHVYWYRQLPEEGLKFMVYLQKENIIDESGMPKERFSAEFPKEGPSILRIQQVVRGDSAAYFCASSRSGLAEETQYFGPGTRLLVL.

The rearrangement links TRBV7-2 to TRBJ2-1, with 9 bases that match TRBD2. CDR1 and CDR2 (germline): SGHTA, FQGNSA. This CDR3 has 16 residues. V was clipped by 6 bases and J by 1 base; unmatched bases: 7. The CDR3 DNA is TGTGCCAGCAGGGAGTCCACTAGCGGGTCCTACAATGAGCAGTTCTTC. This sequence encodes CASRESTSGSYNEQFF.

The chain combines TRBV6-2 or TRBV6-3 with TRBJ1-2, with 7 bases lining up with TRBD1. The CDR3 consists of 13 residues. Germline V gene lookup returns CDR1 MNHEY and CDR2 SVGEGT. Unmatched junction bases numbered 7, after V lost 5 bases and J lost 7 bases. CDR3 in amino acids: CASSDTGVVGYTF. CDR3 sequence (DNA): TGTGCCAGCAGTGACACAGGGGTCGTTGGCTACACCTTC.